This T cell receptor beta chain emerged from a study of Ad26.COV2.S vaccination and SARS-CoV-2 variants. TCRdb keeps only in-frame clones here, not all; method: immunoSEQ multiplex PCR. This sample has a few hundred thousand clones, with approximately 89% found just once. Described treatment: over 15 received Ad26.COV2.S at low or high dose, single or two shots; about 5 received placebo; per-sample allocation not given. Day 63 following the first vaccine or placebo injection was when the samples were taken. V shed 11 bases and J 2 bases; nucleotides not matched to a gene: 11. Germline CDR1 is SSHAT and CDR2 is FNYEAQ (reference sequence). CDR3 length: 14 residues.

The chain employs TRBV7-7 and TRBJ2-7; 8 nucleotides line up with TRBD2. The source is a person aged 18-65 years who received the Ad26.COV2.S COVID-19 vaccine or a placebo. The input for sequencing was peripheral blood, taken in a trial of Ad26.COV2.S vaccine versus placebo. The CDR3, as DNA: TGTGCCCCGACGACCGGGAGGGCCCCCTACGAGCAGTACTTC. This sequence encodes CAPTTGRAPYEQYF.